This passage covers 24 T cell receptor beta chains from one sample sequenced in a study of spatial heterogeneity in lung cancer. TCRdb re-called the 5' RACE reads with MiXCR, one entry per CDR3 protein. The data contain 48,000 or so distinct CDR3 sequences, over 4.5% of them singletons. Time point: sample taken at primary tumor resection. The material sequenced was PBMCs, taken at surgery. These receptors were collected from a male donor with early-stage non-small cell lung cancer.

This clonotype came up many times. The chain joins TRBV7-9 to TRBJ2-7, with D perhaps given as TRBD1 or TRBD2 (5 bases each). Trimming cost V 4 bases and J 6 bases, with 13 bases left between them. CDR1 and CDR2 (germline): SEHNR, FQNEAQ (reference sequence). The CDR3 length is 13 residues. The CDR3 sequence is CASSSGRRGEQYF. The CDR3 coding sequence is TGTGCCAGCAGCTCGGGACGGCGTGGCGAGCAGTACTTC.

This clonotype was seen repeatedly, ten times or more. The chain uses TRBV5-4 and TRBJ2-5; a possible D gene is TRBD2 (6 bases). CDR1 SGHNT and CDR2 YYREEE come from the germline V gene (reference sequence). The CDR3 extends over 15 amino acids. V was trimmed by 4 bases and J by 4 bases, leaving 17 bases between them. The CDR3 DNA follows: TGTGCCAGCAGCCCAGGACTGCGAGCGGGAGAGACCCAGTACTTC. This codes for CASSPGLRAGETQYF.

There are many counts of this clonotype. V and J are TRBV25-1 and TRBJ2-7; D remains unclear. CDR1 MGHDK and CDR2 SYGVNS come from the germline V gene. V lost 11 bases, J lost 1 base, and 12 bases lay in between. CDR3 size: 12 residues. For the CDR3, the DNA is TGTGCCGCCCAGACACCGTCCTACGAGCAGTACTTC. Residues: CAAQTPSYEQYF.

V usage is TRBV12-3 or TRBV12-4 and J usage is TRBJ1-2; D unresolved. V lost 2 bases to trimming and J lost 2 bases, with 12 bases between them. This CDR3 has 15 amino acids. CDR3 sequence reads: CASSLLSGSNYGYTF. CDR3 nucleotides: TGTGCCAGCAGTTTACTCTCCGGCTCCAACTATGGCTACACCTTC.

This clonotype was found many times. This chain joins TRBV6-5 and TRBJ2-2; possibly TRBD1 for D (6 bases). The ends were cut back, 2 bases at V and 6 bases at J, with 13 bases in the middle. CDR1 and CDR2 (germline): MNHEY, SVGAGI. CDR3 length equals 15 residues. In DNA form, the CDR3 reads TGTGCCAGCAGTTACGACAGGTCGATACCCGGGGAGCTGTTTTTT. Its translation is CASSYDRSIPGELFF.

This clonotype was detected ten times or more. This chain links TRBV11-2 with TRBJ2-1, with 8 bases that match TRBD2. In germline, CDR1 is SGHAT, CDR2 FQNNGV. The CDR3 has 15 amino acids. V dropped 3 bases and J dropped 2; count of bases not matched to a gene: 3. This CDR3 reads CASSLLAGPYNEQFF. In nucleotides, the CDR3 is TGTGCCAGCAGCTTGTTAGCGGGACCCTACAATGAGCAGTTCTTC.

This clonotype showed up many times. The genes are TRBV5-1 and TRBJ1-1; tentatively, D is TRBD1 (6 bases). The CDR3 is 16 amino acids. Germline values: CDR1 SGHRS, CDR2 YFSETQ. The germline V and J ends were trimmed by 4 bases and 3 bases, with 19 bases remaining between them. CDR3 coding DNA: TGCGCCAGCAGCCCCCGAGGGGGAAGATTAGACACTGAAGCTTTCTTT. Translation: CASSPRGGRLDTEAFF.

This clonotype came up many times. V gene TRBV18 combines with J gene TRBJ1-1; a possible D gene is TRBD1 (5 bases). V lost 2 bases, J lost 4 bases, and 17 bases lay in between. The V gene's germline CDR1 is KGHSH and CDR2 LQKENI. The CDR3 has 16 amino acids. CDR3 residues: CASSPEAWPGGTEAFF. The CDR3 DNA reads TGTGCCAGCTCACCAGAGGCGTGGCCGGGGGGCACTGAAGCTTTCTTT.

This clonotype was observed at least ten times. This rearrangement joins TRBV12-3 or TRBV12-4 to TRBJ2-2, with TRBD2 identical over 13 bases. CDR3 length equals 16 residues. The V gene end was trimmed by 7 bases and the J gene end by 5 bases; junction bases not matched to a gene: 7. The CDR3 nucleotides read TGTGCCAGCACCGGCGGGACTAGCGGGACTACCGGGGAGCTGTTTTTT. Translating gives CASTGGTSGTTGELFF.

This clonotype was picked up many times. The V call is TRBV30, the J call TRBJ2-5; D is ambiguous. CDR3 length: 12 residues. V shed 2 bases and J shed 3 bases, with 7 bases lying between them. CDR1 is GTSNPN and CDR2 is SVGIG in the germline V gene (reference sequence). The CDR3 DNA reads TGTGCCTGGAGTCTATCTAAAGAGACCCAGTACTTC. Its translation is CAWSLSKETQYF.

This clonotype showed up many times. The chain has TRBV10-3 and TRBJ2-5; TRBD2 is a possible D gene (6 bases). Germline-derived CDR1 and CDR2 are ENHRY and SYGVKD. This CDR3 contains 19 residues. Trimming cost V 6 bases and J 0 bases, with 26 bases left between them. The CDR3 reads CAISHPASDYTPHQETQYF. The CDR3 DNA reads TGTGCCATCAGCCACCCGGCTAGCGACTACACCCCACACCAAGAGACCCAGTACTTC.

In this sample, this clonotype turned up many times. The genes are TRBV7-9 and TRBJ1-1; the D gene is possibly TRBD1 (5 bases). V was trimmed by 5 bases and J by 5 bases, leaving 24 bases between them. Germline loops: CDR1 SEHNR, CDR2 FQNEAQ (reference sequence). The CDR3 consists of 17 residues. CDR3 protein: CASSKRSPGLGATEAFF. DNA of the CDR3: TGTGCCAGCAGCAAACGGTCTCCGGGACTGGGAGCAACTGAAGCTTTCTTT.

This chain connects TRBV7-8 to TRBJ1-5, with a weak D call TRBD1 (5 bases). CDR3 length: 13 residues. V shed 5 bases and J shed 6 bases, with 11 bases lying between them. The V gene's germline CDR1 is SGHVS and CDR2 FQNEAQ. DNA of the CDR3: TGTGCCAGCAGCCAAGGGAGGGGTCAGCCCCAGCATTTT. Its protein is CASSQGRGQPQHF.

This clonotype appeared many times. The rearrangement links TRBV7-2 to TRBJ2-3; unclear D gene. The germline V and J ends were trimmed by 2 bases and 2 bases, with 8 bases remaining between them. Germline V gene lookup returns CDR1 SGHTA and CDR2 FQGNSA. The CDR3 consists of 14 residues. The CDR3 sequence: CASSLRPFTDTQYF. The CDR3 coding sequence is TGTGCCAGCAGCTTAAGACCGTTCACAGATACGCAGTATTTT. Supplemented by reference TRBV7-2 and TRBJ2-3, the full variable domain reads GAGVSQSPSNKVTEKGKDVELRCDPISGHTALYWYRQSLGQGLEFLIYFQGNSAPDKSGLPSDRFSAERTGGSVSTLTIQRTQQEDSAVYLCASSLRPFTDTQYFGPGTRLTVL.

The CDR3 loop is CSAGGEGETQYF. The CDR3 region has the DNA TGCAGCGCCGGAGGGGAAGGAGAGACCCAGTACTTC. The chain couples TRBV29-1 to TRBJ2-5; possible D gene TRBD2, 6 bases. V shed 7 bases and J shed 4 bases, with 13 bases lying between them. Germline CDR1 reads SQVTM; CDR2 reads ANQGSEA. The CDR3 is 12 amino acids.

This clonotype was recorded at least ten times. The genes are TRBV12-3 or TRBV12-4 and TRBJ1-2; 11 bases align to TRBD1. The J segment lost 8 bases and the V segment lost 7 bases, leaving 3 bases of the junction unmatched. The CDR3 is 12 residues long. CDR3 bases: TGTGCCAGCACCCGGACAGGGGGCGGCTACACCTTC. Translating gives CASTRTGGGYTF.

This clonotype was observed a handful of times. The CDR3 DNA is TGTGCCAGCGACGGCGGGAGTAGGGAGACCCAGTACTTC. Protein sequence: CASDGGSRETQYF. The chain couples TRBV7-2 to TRBJ2-5; 7 bases agree with TRBD2. The germline CDR1 and CDR2 sequences are SGHTA and FQGNSA. The CDR3 has 13 residues. With 8 bases clipped from V and 5 bases from J, the junction kept 8 bases outside the gene matches.

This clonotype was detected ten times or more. CDR3 DNA: TGCGCCAGCAGCTTGGATGGAGGACGGGACGAGCAGTACTTC. This translates into CASSLDGGRDEQYF. The gene calls are TRBV5-1 and TRBJ2-7; the D gene is possibly TRBD2 (5 bases). The germline V and J ends were trimmed by 0 bases and 5 bases, with 12 bases remaining between them. This CDR3 has 14 amino acids. Germline-derived CDR1 and CDR2 are SGHRS and YFSETQ.

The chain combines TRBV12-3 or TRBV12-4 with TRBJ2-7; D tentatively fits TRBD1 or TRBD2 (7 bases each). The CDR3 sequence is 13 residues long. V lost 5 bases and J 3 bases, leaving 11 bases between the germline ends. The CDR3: CASSPGGVYEQYF. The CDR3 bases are TGTGCCAGCAGTCCAGGGGGGGTCTACGAGCAGTACTTC.

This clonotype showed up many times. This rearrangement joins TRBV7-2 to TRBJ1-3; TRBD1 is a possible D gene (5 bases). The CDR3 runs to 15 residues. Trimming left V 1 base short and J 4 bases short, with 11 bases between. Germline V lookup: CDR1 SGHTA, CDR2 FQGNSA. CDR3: CASSLGVGVGNTIYF. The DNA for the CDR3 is TGTGCCAGCAGCTTAGGCGTAGGGGTCGGAAACACCATATATTTT. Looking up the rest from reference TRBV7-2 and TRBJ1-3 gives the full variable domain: GAGVSQSPSNKVTEKGKDVELRCDPISGHTALYWYRQSLGQGLEFLIYFQGNSAPDKSGLPSDRFSAERTGGSVSTLTIQRTQQEDSAVYLCASSLGVGVGNTIYFGEGSWLTVV.

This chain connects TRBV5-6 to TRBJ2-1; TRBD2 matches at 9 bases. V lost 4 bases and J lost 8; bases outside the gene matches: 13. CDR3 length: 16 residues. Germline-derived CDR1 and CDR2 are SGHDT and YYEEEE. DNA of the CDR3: TGTGCCAGCAGCAACCTAGCGGGGAGGGCCGGCGATGAGCAGTTCTTC. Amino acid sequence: CASSNLAGRAGDEQFF.

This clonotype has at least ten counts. CDR3 region: CSAVSTSGQGEQYF. In DNA form, the CDR3 reads TGCAGTGCCGTTTCGACTAGCGGGCAAGGCGAGCAGTACTTC. V is TRBV20-1 and J is TRBJ2-7; 10 bases match TRBD2. The V gene end was trimmed by 6 bases and the J gene end by 6 bases; junction bases not matched to a gene: 11. The CDR3 spans 14 residues. Germline assignment: CDR1 DFQATT and CDR2 SNEGSKA (reference sequence).

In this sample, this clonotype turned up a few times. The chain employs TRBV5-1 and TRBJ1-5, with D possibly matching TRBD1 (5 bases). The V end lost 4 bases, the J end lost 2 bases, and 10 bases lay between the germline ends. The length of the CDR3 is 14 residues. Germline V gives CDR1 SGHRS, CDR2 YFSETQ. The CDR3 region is CASSQMGGNQPQHF. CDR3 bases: TGCGCCAGCAGCCAAATGGGGGGCAATCAGCCCCAGCATTTT.

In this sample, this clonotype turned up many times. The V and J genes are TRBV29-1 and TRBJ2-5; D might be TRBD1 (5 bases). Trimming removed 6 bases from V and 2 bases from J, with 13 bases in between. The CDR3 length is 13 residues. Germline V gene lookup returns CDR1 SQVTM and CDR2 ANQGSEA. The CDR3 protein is CSVDNRLQETQYF. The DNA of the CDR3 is TGCAGCGTGGACAATCGTTTGCAAGAGACCCAGTACTTC.